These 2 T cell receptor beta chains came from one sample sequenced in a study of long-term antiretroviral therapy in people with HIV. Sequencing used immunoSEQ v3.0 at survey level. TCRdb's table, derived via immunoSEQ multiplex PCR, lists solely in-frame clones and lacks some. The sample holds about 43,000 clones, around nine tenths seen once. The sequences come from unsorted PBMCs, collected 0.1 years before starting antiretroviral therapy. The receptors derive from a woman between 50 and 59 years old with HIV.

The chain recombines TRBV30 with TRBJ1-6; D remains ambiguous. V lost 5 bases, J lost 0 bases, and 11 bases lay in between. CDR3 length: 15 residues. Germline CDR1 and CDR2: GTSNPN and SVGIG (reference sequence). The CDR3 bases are TGTGCCTGGGACTTTCTAAGCTCCTATAATTCACCCCTCCACTTT. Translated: CAWDFLSSYNSPLHF. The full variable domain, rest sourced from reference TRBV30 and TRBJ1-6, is SQTIHQWPATLVQPVGSPLSLECTVEGTSNPNLYWYRQAAGRGLQLLFYSVGIGQISSEVPQNLSASRPQDRQFILSSKKLLLSDSGFYLCAWDFLSSYNSPLHFGNGTRLTVT.

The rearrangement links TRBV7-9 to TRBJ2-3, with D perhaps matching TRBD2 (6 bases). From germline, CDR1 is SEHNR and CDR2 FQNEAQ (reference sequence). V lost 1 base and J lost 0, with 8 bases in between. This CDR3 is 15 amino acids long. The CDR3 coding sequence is TGTGCCAGCAGCTTAGTTGGGACTAGCACAGATACGCAGTATTTT. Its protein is CASSLVGTSTDTQYF.